In its sample, the clone carrying this TCR beta chain was seen a few times. Study processing details: Counts of nucleated cells, estimated from reference gene primer amplification, were obtained. TCRdb's copy holds only in-frame clones and misses some; the assay was immunoSEQ multiplex PCR. Clonal size and the V and J genes are those of that table, whereas D and trimming came from the DNA. The sample has approximately 30,000 clones; roughly nine tenths are singletons. This sample stems from a study of blood T cell repertoires in COVID-19. Study-wide background: Researchers got acute and convalescent COVID-19 samples from the United States, Italy and Spain. From T cells, B-cell-depleted T cells, or PBMCs came the material, which was cDNA or gDNA.

There are 14 residues in the CDR3. Germline CDR1 SGHAT, CDR2 FQNNGV. V lost 8 bases, J lost 0 bases, and 12 bases lay in between. Sequencing used peripheral blood. This chain uses TRBV11-2 with TRBJ2-3; no clear D gene. The sequence was collected from a woman aged 40 to 49 with active or convalescent COVID-19. The CDR3 region has the DNA TGTGCCAGCTACTTAGGCGCTAGCACAGATACGCAGTATTTT. It yields the protein CASYLGASTDTQYF.